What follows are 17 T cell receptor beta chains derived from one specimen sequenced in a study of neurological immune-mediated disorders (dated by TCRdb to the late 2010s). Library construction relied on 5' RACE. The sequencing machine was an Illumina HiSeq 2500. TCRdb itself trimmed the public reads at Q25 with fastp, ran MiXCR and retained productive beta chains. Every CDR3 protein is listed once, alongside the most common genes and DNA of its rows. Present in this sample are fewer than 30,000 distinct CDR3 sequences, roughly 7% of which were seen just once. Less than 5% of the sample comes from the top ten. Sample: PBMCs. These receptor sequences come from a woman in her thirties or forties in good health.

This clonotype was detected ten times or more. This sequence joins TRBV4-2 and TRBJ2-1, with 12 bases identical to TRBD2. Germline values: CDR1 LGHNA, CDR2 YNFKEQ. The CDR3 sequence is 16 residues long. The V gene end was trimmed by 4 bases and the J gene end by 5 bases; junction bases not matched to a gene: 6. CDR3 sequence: CASSPRTSGINNEQFF. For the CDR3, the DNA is TGTGCCAGCAGCCCCCGGACTAGCGGGATTAACAATGAGCAGTTCTTC.

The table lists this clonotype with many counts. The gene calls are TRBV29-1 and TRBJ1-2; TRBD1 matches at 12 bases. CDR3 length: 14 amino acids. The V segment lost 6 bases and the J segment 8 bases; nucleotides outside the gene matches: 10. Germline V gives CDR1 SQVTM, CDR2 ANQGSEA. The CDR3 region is CSVDGTGGARGYTF. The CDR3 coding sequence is TGCAGCGTGGATGGGACAGGGGGCGCGAGGGGCTACACCTTC.

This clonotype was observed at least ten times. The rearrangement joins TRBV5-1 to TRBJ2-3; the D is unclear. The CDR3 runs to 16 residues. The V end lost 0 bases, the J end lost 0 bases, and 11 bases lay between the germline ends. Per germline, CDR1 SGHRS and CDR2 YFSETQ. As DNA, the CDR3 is TGCGCCAGCAGCTTGGCCAACGGAGCGAGCACAGATACGCAGTATTTT. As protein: CASSLANGASTDTQYF.

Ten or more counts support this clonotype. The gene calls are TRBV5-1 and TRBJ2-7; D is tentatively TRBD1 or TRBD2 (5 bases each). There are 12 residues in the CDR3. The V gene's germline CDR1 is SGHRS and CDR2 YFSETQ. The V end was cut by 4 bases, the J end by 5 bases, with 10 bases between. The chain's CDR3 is CASSEGLDEQYF. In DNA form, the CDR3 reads TGCGCCAGCAGCGAGGGGCTGGACGAGCAGTACTTC.

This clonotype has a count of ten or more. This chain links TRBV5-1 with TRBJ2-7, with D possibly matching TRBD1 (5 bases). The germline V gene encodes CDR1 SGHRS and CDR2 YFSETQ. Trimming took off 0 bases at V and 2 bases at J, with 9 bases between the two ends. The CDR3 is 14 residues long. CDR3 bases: TGCGCCAGCAGCTTGGCGGCAGGGCCCTACGAGCAGTACTTC. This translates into CASSLAAGPYEQYF.

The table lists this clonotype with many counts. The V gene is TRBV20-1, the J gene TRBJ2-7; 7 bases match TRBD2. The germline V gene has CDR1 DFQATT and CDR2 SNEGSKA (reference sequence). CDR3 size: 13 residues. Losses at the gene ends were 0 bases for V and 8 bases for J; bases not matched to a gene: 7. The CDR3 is CSARDGTILQQYF. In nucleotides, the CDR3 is TGCAGTGCTAGAGATGGGACTATCCTTCAGCAGTACTTC.

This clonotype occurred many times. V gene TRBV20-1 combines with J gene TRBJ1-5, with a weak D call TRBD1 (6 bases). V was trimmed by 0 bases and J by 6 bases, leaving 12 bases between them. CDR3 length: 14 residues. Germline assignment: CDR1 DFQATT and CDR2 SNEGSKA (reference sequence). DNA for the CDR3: TGCAGTGCTAGAGATCGTACAGGGATTCAGCCCCAGCATTTT. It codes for CSARDRTGIQPQHF.

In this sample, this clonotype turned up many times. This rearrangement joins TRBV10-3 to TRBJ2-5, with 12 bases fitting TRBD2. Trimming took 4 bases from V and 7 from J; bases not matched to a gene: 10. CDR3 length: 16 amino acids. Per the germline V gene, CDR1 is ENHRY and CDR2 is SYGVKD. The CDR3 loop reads CAISVGGLAGQATQYF. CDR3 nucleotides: TGTGCCATCAGTGTAGGGGGACTAGCGGGCCAGGCGACCCAGTACTTC.

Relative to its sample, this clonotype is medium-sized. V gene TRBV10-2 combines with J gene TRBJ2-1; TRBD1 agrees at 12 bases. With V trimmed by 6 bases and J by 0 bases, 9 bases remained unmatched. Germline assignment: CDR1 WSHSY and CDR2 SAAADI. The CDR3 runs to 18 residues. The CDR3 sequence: CASRSGTGGESSYNEQFF. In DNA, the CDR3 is TGCGCCAGCAGATCCGGGACAGGGGGCGAGAGCTCCTACAATGAGCAGTTCTTC.

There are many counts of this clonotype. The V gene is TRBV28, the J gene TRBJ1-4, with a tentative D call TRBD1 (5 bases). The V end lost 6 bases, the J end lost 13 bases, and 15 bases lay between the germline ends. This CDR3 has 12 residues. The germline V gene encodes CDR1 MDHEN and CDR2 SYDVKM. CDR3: CASRQDSSGLFF. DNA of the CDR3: TGTGCCAGCAGGCAAGACAGCTCGGGACTGTTTTTT.

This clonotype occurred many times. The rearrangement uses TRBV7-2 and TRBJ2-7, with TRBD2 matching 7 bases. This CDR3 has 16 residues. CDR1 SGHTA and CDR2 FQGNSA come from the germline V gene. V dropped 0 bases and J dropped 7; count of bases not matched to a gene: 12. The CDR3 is CASSLAFAGVSGEQYF. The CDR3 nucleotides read TGTGCCAGCAGCTTAGCATTTGCGGGAGTATCAGGGGAGCAGTACTTC.

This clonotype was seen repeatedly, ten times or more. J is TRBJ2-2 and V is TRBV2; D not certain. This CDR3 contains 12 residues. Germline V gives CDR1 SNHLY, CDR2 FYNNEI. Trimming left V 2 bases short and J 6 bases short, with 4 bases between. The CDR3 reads CASSELSGELFF. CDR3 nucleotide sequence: TGTGCCAGCAGTGAACTATCCGGGGAGCTGTTTTTT.

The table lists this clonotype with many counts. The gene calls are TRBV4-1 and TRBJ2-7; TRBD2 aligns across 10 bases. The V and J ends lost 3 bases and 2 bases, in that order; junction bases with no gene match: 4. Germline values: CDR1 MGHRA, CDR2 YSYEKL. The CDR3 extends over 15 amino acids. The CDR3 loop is CASSQGLAMTYEQYF. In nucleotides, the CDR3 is TGCGCCAGCAGCCAGGGACTAGCGATGACCTACGAGCAGTACTTC.

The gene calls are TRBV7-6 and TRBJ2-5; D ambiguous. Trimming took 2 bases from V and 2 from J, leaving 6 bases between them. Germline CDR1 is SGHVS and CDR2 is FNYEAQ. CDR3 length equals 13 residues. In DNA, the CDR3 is TGTGCCAGCAGCTTACTCGTTCAAGAGACCCAGTACTTC. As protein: CASSLLVQETQYF.

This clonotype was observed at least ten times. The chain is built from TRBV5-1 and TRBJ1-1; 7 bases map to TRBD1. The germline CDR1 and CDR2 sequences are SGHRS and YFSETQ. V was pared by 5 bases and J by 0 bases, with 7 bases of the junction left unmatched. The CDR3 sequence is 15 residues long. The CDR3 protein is CASSFVQGMNTEAFF. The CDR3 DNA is TGCGCCAGCAGTTTCGTACAGGGGATGAACACTGAAGCTTTCTTT.

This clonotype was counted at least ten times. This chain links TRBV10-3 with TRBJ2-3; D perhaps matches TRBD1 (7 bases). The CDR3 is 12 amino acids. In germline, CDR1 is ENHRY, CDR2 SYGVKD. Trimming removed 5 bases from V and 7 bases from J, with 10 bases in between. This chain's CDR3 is CAISQGGNTQYF. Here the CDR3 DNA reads TGTGCCATCAGTCAGGGGGGAAATACGCAGTATTTT.

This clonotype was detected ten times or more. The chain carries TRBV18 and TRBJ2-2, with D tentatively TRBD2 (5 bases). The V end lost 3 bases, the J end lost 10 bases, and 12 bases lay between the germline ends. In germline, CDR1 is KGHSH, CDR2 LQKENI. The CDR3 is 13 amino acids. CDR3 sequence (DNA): TGTGCCAGCTCACCGGTTTCGGGGTCGGAGCTGTTTTTT. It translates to CASSPVSGSELFF.